The 5 T cell receptor beta chains below were found in one sample sequenced in a study of blood T cell repertoires in COVID-19. Measured with immunoSEQ multiplex PCR; TCRdb has only the in-frame clones, and not every one. The sample includes roughly 94,000 clones, around 83% seen only once; the top ten take approximately 25%. The sequenced sample was peripheral blood. The receptors derive from a man in his fifties or sixties with acute or convalescent COVID-19.

V usage is TRBV5-1 and J usage is TRBJ2-1; unclear D gene. Trimming shortened V by 0 bases and J by 9 bases, and 7 bases separated the two germline ends. The CDR3 covers 12 residues. CDR1 SGHRS and CDR2 YFSETQ come from the germline V gene. The CDR3 here is CASSLDRSEQFF. The CDR3 DNA is TGCGCCAGCAGCTTGGATAGGAGTGAGCAGTTCTTC.

This clone showed up just a few times. The chain employs TRBV6-5 and TRBJ1-2; weak D call: TRBD1 (6 bases). This CDR3 is built from 15 residues. V was pared by 0 bases and J by 5 bases, with 13 bases between. From germline, CDR1 is MNHEY and CDR2 SVGAGI. CDR3 bases: TGTGCCAGCAGTTACTCTGGCAGGGGAATGTATGGCTACACCTTC. Its protein is CASSYSGRGMYGYTF.

This clone was seen more than once but under ten times. The germline gene is not matched at one end of the junction; a read error may be the cause. V gene TRBV5-1 combines with J gene TRBJ1-3; TRBD1 might be the D (5 bases). From germline, CDR1 is SGHRS and CDR2 YFSETQ. The CDR3 sequence is 9 residues long. The CDR3 DNA reads as TGCGCCAGCAGGGGGCCGATCCGATTT. Translating gives CASRGPIRF.

The chain joins TRBV6-5 to TRBJ2-5; a possible D gene is TRBD2 (5 bases). Per the germline V gene, CDR1 is MNHEY and CDR2 is SVGAGI. The V gene lost 2 bases and the J gene lost 4 bases, with 14 bases spanning the gap. The CDR3 runs 15 residues. CDR3 coding DNA: TGTGCCAGCAGTTACGGTGGGAGCAGAGCAGAGACCCAGTACTTC. This encodes CASSYGGSRAETQYF.

V usage is TRBV28 and J usage is TRBJ1-5; no clear D gene. CDR3 length: 14 residues. Deletions cut 6 bases from V and 5 bases from J, with 14 bases between. Germline-derived CDR1 and CDR2 are MDHEN and SYDVKM. In nucleotides, the CDR3 is TGTGCCAGCAGGGTAGGAGGGTCCCATCAGCCCCAGCATTTT. Translating it yields CASRVGGSHQPQHF.